Each of the 2 T cell receptor beta chains below was sequenced from the same sample in a study of T cells in Graves' hyperthyroidism and ophthalmopathy. From RNA transcripts, TCR beta CDR3 regions were amplified. A set of HTBI primers served as the primers for a first-round RT-PCR of the TCR CDR3. MiXCR, run by TCRdb on the multiplex PCR reads, gives a single entry per CDR3 protein. The repertoire holds roughly 300,000 distinct CDR3 sequences, with 14% as singletons. The sequenced sample consisted of blood. The source of these receptors is a woman younger than 45 with Graves' hyperthyroidism.

The table lists this clonotype with many counts. V is TRBV7-2 and J is TRBJ2-2; TRBD1 is a possible D gene (6 bases). Germline V gives CDR1 SGHTA, CDR2 FQGNSA. Trimming removed 5 bases from V and 6 bases from J, with 13 bases in between. The CDR3 length is 14 residues. The CDR3 sequence is CASSRDKSAGELFF. In DNA form, the CDR3 reads TGTGCCAGCAGCAGGGACAAAAGTGCCGGGGAGCTGTTTTTT.

There are many counts of this clonotype. The rearrangement links TRBV24-1 to TRBJ2-6; D is undetermined. V lost 12 bases, J lost 1 base, and 6 bases lay in between. CDR1 is KGHDR and CDR2 is SFDVKD in the germline V gene. This CDR3 contains 12 residues. CDR3 bases: TGTGCCGCGTCTTCTGGGGCCAACGTCCTGACTTTC. Translation gives CAASSGANVLTF.